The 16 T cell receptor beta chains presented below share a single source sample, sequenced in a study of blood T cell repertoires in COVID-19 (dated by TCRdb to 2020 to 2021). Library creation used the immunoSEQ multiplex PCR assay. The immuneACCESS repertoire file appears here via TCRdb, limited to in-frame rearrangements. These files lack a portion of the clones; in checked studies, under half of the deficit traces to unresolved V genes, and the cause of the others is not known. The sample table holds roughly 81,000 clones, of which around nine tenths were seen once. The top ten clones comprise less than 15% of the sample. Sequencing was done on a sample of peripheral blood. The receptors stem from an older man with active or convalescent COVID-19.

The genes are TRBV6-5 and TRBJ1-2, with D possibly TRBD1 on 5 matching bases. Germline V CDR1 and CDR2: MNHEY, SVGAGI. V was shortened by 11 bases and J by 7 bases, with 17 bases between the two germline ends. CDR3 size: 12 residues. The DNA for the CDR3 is TGTGCCGCCCGGGGGGGTACGGGTGGCTACACCTTC. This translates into CAARGGTGGYTF.

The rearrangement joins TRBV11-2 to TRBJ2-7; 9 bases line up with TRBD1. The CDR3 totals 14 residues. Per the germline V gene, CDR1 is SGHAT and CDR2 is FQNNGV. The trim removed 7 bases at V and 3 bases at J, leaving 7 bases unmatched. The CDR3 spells CASTYRQGGYEQYF. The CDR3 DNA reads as TGTGCCAGCACCTACCGACAGGGGGGCTACGAGCAGTACTTC.

The CDR3 nucleotides are TGTGCCACCAGGCCGGCTGGGAGGGAGACCCAGTACTTC. Translated: CATRPAGRETQYF. The chain couples TRBV15 to TRBJ2-5; D may be TRBD2 (6 bases). The CDR3 totals 13 residues. Trimming stripped 6 bases from V and 5 bases from J, with 13 bases between. Per germline, CDR1 LNHNV and CDR2 YYDKDF (reference sequence).

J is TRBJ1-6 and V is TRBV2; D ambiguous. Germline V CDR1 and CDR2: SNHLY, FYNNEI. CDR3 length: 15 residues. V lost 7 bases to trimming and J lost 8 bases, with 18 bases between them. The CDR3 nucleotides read TGTGCCAGCACGACCGGGCGGCGGCGGGATTCACCCCTCCACTTT. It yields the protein CASTTGRRRDSPLHF.

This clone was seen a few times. The CDR3 reads CASSLGVSGSYNSPLHF. The CDR3 DNA sequence: TGTGCCAGCAGCTTGGGGGTCTCAGGCTCCTATAATTCACCCCTCCACTTT. This chain links TRBV5-6 with TRBJ1-6; D gene unclear. Trimming stripped 0 bases from V and 0 bases from J, with 10 bases between. In germline, CDR1 is SGHDT, CDR2 YYEEEE. This CDR3 has 17 amino acids.

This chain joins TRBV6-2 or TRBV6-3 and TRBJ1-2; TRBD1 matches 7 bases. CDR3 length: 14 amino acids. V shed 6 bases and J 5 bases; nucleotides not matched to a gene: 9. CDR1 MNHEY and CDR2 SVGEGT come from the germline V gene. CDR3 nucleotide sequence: TGTGCCAGCAGCCCTGACAGGGTGAGATATGGCTACACCTTC. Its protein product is CASSPDRVRYGYTF.

The CDR3, as DNA: TGTGCCAGCACCGTCGCCGTGGCCACTGAAGCTTTCTTT. Protein sequence: CASTVAVATEAFF. The V call is TRBV7-9, the J call TRBJ1-1, with no clear D. There are 13 residues in the CDR3. CDR1 SEHNR and CDR2 FQNEAQ come from the germline V gene (reference sequence). Trimming took off 7 bases at V and 4 bases at J, with 13 bases between the two ends.

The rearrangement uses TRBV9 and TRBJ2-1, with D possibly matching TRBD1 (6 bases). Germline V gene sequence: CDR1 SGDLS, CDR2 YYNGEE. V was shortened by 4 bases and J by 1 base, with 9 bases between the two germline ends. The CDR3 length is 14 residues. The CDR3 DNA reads TGTGCCAGCAGCCCAACAGGGTCCTACAATGAGCAGTTCTTC. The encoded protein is CASSPTGSYNEQFF.

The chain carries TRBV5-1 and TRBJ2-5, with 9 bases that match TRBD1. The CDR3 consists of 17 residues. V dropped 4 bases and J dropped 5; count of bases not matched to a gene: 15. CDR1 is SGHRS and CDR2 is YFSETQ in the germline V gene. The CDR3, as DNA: TGCGCCAGCAGCAAAACAGGGGGCGTAGGCATGGGGGAGACCCAGTACTTC. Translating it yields CASSKTGGVGMGETQYF.

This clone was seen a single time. CDR3 nucleotide sequence: TGTGCCAGCAGTTTAGCCGGTGGCTACACCTTC. Amino acid sequence: CASSLAGGYTF. The gene calls are TRBV12-3 or TRBV12-4 and TRBJ1-2; no reliable D call. The CDR3 is made up of 11 amino acids. Deletions cut 0 bases from V and 7 bases from J, with 3 bases between.

The CDR3 protein is CASSRQGRWPYNEQFF. In nucleotides, the CDR3 is TGTGCCAGCAGCCGACAGGGTAGATGGCCCTACAATGAGCAGTTCTTC. V is TRBV28 and J is TRBJ2-1, with TRBD1 matching 7 bases. J was trimmed by 2 bases and V by 6 bases; bases with no gene match: 10. The germline CDR1 and CDR2 sequences are MDHEN and SYDVKM. The CDR3 spans 16 residues.

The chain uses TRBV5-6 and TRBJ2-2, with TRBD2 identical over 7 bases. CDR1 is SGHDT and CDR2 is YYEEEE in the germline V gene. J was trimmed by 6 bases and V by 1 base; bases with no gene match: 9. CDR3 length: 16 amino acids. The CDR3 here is CASSLYWGGLPGELFF. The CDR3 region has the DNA TGTGCCAGCAGCTTGTACTGGGGGGGTTTGCCCGGGGAGCTGTTTTTT.

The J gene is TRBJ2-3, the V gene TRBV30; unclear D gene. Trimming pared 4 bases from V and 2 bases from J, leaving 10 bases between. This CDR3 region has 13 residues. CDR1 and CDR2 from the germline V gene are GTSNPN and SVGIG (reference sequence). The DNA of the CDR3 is TGTGCCTGGAACGTGGGCCACACAGATACGCAGTATTTT. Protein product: CAWNVGHTDTQYF. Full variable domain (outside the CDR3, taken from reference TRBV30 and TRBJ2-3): SQTIHQWPATLVQPVGSPLSLECTVEGTSNPNLYWYRQAAGRGLQLLFYSVGIGQISSEVPQNLSASRPQDRQFILSSKKLLLSDSGFYLCAWNVGHTDTQYFGPGTRLTVL.

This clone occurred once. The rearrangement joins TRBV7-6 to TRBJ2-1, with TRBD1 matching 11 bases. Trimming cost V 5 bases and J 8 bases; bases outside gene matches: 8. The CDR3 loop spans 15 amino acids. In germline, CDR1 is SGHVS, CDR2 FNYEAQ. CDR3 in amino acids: CASSPGTGGRDEQFF. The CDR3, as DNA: TGTGCCAGCAGCCCCGGGACAGGGGGAAGGGATGAGCAGTTCTTC.

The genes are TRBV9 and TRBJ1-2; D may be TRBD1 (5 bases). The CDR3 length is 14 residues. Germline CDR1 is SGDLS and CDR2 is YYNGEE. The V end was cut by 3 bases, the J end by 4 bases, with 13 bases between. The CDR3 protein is CASSGGLVSYGYTF. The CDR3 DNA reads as TGTGCCAGCAGCGGGGGCTTGGTGAGCTATGGCTACACCTTC.

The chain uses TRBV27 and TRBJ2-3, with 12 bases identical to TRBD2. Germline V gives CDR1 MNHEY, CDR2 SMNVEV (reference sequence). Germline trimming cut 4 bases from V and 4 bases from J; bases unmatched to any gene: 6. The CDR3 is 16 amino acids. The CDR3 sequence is CASSSSGGGKADTQYF. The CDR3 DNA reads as TGTGCCAGCAGTTCTAGCGGGGGGGGTAAAGCAGATACGCAGTATTTT.